This T cell receptor beta chain was captured in a study of T cells in Graves' hyperthyroidism and ophthalmopathy. Study outcomes and limitations: Among clonotypes expanded in thyroid above 0.001, most were also found in blood.

The CDR3 regions of TCR beta were amplified from RNA transcripts. First-round RT-PCR targeting the TCR CDR3 was performed with the HTBI primer set. TCRdb ran MiXCR on the multiplex PCR reads and lists one entry per CDR3 protein. Here the sample spans approximately 610,000 distinct CDR3 sequences, about 15% being singletons. V was shortened by 3 bases and J by 7 bases, with 12 bases between the two germline ends. The CDR3 contains 13 residues. CDR1 is KGHDR and CDR2 is SFDVKD in the germline V gene. This clonotype was observed many times. Antigen specificity is unknown. Every diagnosis used clinical symptoms, serum thyroxine and TRAb, thyroid ultrasound and orbital computed tomography.

This TCR was recovered from a woman between 40 and 55 years old with Graves' ophthalmopathy. The specimen sequenced was blood. The rearrangement links TRBV24-1 to TRBJ2-7; TRBD1 or TRBD2 may be the D gene (5 bases each). The CDR3 reads CATSDGGRPEQYF. The CDR3 DNA sequence: TGTGCCACCAGTGATGGGGGACGGCCAGAGCAGTACTTC.